Listed below are T cell receptor beta chains from one sample, sequenced in a study of blood T cell repertoires in COVID-19. Some clones are missing from TCRdb's copy, which holds only in-frame ones; the method was immunoSEQ multiplex PCR. Of roughly 250,000 clones listed, approximately 82% are singletons. Sample: peripheral blood. These receptors originate from an elderly woman with acute or convalescent COVID-19. Both conserved end residues are part of each CDR3. A D gene is named only where the DNA matches it firmly. Some rows have no size entry. The others give once, few or many, or a class for an expanded clone.

D gene,clone size,V gene,J gene,CDR3 length,CDR3 DNA,CDR3 protein
TRBD1,NA,TRBV4-2,TRBJ2-2,17,TGTGCCAGCAGCCAAGACCCCAGGGGGCTTGACACCGGGGAGCTGTTTTTT,CASSQDPRGLDTGELFF
TRBD1,once,TRBV5-1,TRBJ1-4,14,TGCGCCAGCAGCGCGGGACAGCTTAATGAAAAACTGTTTTTT,CASSAGQLNEKLFF
NA,NA,TRBV3-1/TRBV3-2,TRBJ2-7,13,TGTGCCAGCAGCCAATGGAAGGGGTGCGAGCAGTACTTC,CASSQWKGCEQYF
NA,NA,TRBV3-1/TRBV3-2,TRBJ1-2,14,TGTGCCAGCAGCCAACGGGCAGGGGCTTATGGCTACACCTTC,CASSQRAGAYGYTF
TRBD2,NA,TRBV9,TRBJ2-1,15,TGTGCCAGCAGCGTTGTTCTAGCGGGGAACAATGAGCAGTTCTTC,CASSVVLAGNNEQFF
TRBD2,NA,TRBV10-1,TRBJ2-1,17,TGCGCCAGCAATTATGCGACTAGCGGAAGCTCCTACAATGAGCAGTTCTTC,CASNYATSGSSYNEQFF
NA,NA,TRBV4-1,TRBJ2-7,14,TGCGCCAGCCGCAGAAGTCAGGGGTCCTACGAGCAGTACTTC,CASRRSQGSYEQYF
TRBD2,once,TRBV19,TRBJ2-7,16,TGTGCCAGTAGTATCCGCGGGACTAGCGAGGCCTACGAGCAGTACTTC,CASSIRGTSEAYEQYF
TRBD2,few,TRBV5-4,TRBJ2-7,13,TGTGCCAGCAGCTTGCCTAGCGGGTCCTCCCTGTACTTC,CASSLPSGSSLYF
TRBD2,NA,TRBV15,TRBJ2-3,13,TGTGCCACCGGACTAGCGGGTCTTGGTACGCAGTATTTT,CATGLAGLGTQYF
TRBD2,NA,TRBV10-3,TRBJ2-3,16,TGTGCCATCAGTGAGGCTCAGCGGGGACTCACAGATACGCAGTATTTT,CAISEAQRGLTDTQYF
NA,NA,TRBV5-6,TRBJ1-2,15,TGTGCCAGCAGCTTGGAGGCCAGGGCCCCCGGCGGCTACACCTTC,CASSLEARAPGGYTF
TRBD1,NA,TRBV28,TRBJ1-4,16,TGTGCCAGCCGTGGGGCAGGGGGCGCCGACGGTGAAAAACTGTTTTTT,CASRGAGGADGEKLFF
NA,few,TRBV19,TRBJ1-2,12,TGTGCCAGTAGTGCAAGGGGTGGTGGCTACACCTTC,CASSARGGGYTF
TRBD1,NA,TRBV10-1,TRBJ1-1,15,TGCGCCAGCAGTGACCTTAGACAGGGCGGGACTGAAGCTTTCTTT,CASSDLRQGGTEAFF
TRBD2,NA,TRBV7-2,TRBJ2-7,14,TGTGCCAGCAGACATAGCGGGGGGCCCTACGAGCAGTACTTC,CASRHSGGPYEQYF
TRBD1,NA,TRBV5-1,TRBJ1-3,16,TGCGCCAGCAGCGCCGGGACAGGGCACTCTGGAAACACCATATATTTT,CASSAGTGHSGNTIYF
NA,NA,TRBV5-4,TRBJ2-3,15,TGTGCCAGCAGCCCTCGGTCCGCCCGCACAGATACGCAGTATTTT,CASSPRSARTDTQYF
TRBD2,NA,TRBV4-1,TRBJ2-5,15,TGCGCCAGCAGCCTAGGACTAGCGAGGCAAGAGACCCAGTACTTC,CASSLGLARQETQYF
TRBD1,NA,TRBV6-5,TRBJ1-2,15,TGTGCCAGCAGACATACCGGGACAGGGGGGGATGGCTACACCTTC,CASRHTGTGGDGYTF
NA,NA,TRBV11-2,TRBJ2-7,14,TGTGCCAGCAGCCCGCAGGCGGGACCCTACGAGCAGTACTTC,CASSPQAGPYEQYF
NA,NA,TRBV5-6,TRBJ1-1,13,TGTGCCAGCAGCTTTAGACAATTTTCGGAAGCTTTCTTT,CASSFRQFSEAFF
NA,NA,TRBV19,TRBJ2-5,13,TGTGCCAGTAGACTGGGGGGAAAAGAGACCCAGTACTTC,CASRLGGKETQYF
NA,once,TRBV4-3,TRBJ1-4,15,TGCGCCAGCAGCCAAGTTCGCGCAACTAATGAAAAACTGTTTTTT,CASSQVRATNEKLFF
NA,few,TRBV4-3,TRBJ1-6,13,TGCGCCAGCAGCCAAGAAGAGGATTCACCCCTCCACTTT,CASSQEEDSPLHF
NA,NA,TRBV24-1,TRBJ2-2,14,TGTGCCACCAGTGACCTGTGGGGGGACGGGGAGCTGTTTTTT,CATSDLWGDGELFF
TRBD1,NA,TRBV13,TRBJ2-7,16,TGTGCCAGCAGCCCCCGGGACAGGGCCGGGACCTACGAGCAGTACTTC,CASSPRDRAGTYEQYF
NA,NA,TRBV19,TRBJ1-2,12,TGTGCCAGTAGCATCGGTGGGGGGAGCTACACCTTC,CASSIGGGSYTF
NA,NA,TRBV6-1,TRBJ2-1,16,TGTGCCAGCAGTGAGCGTTTTGCGGGATCCTACAATGAGCAGTTCTTC,CASSERFAGSYNEQFF
TRBD1,few,TRBV28,TRBJ2-7,15,TGTGCCAGCAGTCAACGGGACAGGGGATACTACGAGCAGTACTTC,CASSQRDRGYYEQYF
TRBD1,once,TRBV4-1,TRBJ1-5,15,TGCGCCAGCAGCCGAGGACAGGGGGCAGGTCAGCCCCAGCATTTT,CASSRGQGAGQPQHF
NA,NA,TRBV7-3,TRBJ2-3,14,TGTGCCAGCAGCTTAAATCCTAGCACAGATACGCAGTATTTT,CASSLNPSTDTQYF
TRBD1,NA,TRBV5-6,TRBJ1-4,14,TGTGCCAGCAGCTCCAGGGGGCACAATGAAAAACTGTTTTTT,CASSSRGHNEKLFF
TRBD1,NA,TRBV6-5,TRBJ2-7,14,TGTGCCAGCGAATCAGGGGGCTCTGAACACGAGCAGTACTTC,CASESGGSEHEQYF
NA,NA,TRBV24-1,TRBJ1-5,14,TGTGCCACCAGTGATAACCGGGGGGTTCAGCCCCAGCATTTT,CATSDNRGVQPQHF
TRBD1,NA,TRBV5-1,TRBJ1-1,16,TGCGCCAGCACCGCGGGACAGGGCTTTGTTTACACTGAAGCTTTCTTT,CASTAGQGFVYTEAFF
NA,NA,TRBV30,TRBJ2-1,11,TGTGCCTGGAGTGAGACCCACCGACTGTTCTTC,CAWSETHRLFF
NA,NA,TRBV6-5,TRBJ1-4,13,TGTGCCAGCAGTTTTACAGCTAATGAAAAACTGTTTTTT,CASSFTANEKLFF
NA,NA,TRBV11-3,TRBJ2-5,15,TGTGCCAGCAGCTTAGCCGGGGAGAGTGGAGAGACCCAGTACTTC,CASSLAGESGETQYF
TRBD1,NA,TRBV19,TRBJ1-4,12,TGTGCCAGTAGTATAGGGACAGGGGAACTGTTTTTT,CASSIGTGELFF
NA,NA,TRBV7-8,TRBJ1-2,15,TGTGCCAGCAGCTCTCGACAGGTTCCTAACTATGGCTACACCTTC,CASSSRQVPNYGYTF
NA,NA,TRBV7-6,TRBJ1-3,14,TGTGCCAGCAGCTCCAGAAGCTCTGGAAACACCATATATTTT,CASSSRSSGNTIYF
TRBD1,NA,TRBV12-3/TRBV12-4,TRBJ2-7,13,TGTGCCAGCAGTTTAGTAAGGGGGCGGGAGCAGTACTTC,CASSLVRGREQYF
TRBD1,few,TRBV7-8,TRBJ2-7,14,TGTGCCAGCAGCGCGGGACAGGGAGGCTACGAGCAGTACTTC,CASSAGQGGYEQYF
TRBD2,NA,TRBV5-1,TRBJ2-7,16,TGCGCCAGCAGCCCCCGGACTAGCGGGAGTGGATACGAGCAGTACTTC,CASSPRTSGSGYEQYF
TRBD2,few,TRBV3-1/TRBV3-2,TRBJ2-4,17,TGTGCCAGCAGCCTCCATAGCGGGAGGGTTTCCAAAAACATTCAGTACTTC,CASSLHSGRVSKNIQYF
TRBD2,NA,TRBV28,TRBJ2-7,16,TGTGCCAGCAGCCGCGGACTAGCGGGATTTGAGGACGAGCAGTACTTC,CASSRGLAGFEDEQYF
NA,once,TRBV27,TRBJ1-1,17,TGTGCCAGCAGTTCGGTTACAAGACCGGGGATGAACACTGAAGCTTTCTTT,CASSSVTRPGMNTEAFF
TRBD1,NA,TRBV5-8,TRBJ2-7,16,TGTGCCAGCAGCTTTGTTTTGGGACAGGGGGGGTACGAGCAGTACTTC,CASSFVLGQGGYEQYF
TRBD1,NA,TRBV11-2,TRBJ2-5,15,TGTGCCAGCAGCTTAGATTTGGGACAGGGAGGGACCCAGTACTTC,CASSLDLGQGGTQYF
NA,NA,TRBV28,TRBJ2-1,12,TGTGCCAGCAGTTTCAGGAACAATGAGCAGTTCTTC,CASSFRNNEQFF
NA,few,TRBV6-6,TRBJ1-6,15,TGTGCCAGCAGTTTCGGGACACCTAATAATTCACCCCTCCACTTT,CASSFGTPNNSPLHF
NA,few,TRBV19,TRBJ2-7,14,TGTGCCAGTAGTGTCACAGGGCAGAGCTACGAGCAGTACTTC,CASSVTGQSYEQYF
NA,NA,TRBV5-1,TRBJ1-2,17,TGCGCCAGCACCCTCCGTGCTAAAATTAATGAGTATTATGGCTACACCTTC,CASTLRAKINEYYGYTF
TRBD2,NA,TRBV4-3,TRBJ2-1,19,TGCGCCAGCAGCCCCCAGGGACTAGCGGGGGCCCCGGGCGACAATGAGCAGTTCTTC,CASSPQGLAGAPGDNEQFF